The T cell receptor beta chain under discussion was sequenced for a study of beta chain features in type 1 diabetes. Overall study results and limits: Type 1 diabetes patients had moderately but significantly shorter TCRB CDR3s in all four CD4+ subsets. Researchers reported that naive, central memory and Treg TCRB repertoires appeared more similar in patients than in healthy donors.

This clone has only a few counts. Its matching antigen is unknown. This CDR3 contains 19 residues. The junction had 15 bases not matched to a gene; V was cut back by 2 bases and J by 4 bases. Per germline, CDR1 SGHVS and CDR2 FQNEAQ. Isolated RNA was reverse transcribed in full, so expressed TCRB transcripts were sequenced. Assay: immunoSEQ multiplex PCR; the TCRdb copy retains only in-frame clones and omits some. This table holds approximately 250,000 clones, roughly an eighth found once. The authors sorted CD4+ naive, central memory, regulatory and stem cell-like memory cells via CD45RO/CCR7/CD25/CD127/CD95/CD27.

This chain joins TRBV7-8 and TRBJ2-7; TRBD2 matches at 12 bases. This TCR was recovered from a woman aged 40 to 50 in good health. Sequencing was done on a sample of naive CD4+ T cells from blood. Written as DNA, the CDR3 is TGTGCCAGCAGCTTATCTTATTCCCCGGTGACTAGCGGGGGTTACGAGCAGTACTTC. Amino acids: CASSLSYSPVTSGGYEQYF.